The entry below gives a single TCR beta chain sequence along with its context. The data are from a study of preoperative IRX-2 immunotherapy in early breast cancer. TCRdb keeps only in-frame clones here, not all; method: immunoSEQ multiplex PCR. The sample lists approximately 44,000 clones; approximately 94% were seen once. V lost 5 bases to trimming and J lost 2 bases, with 13 bases between them. The CDR3 sequence is 15 residues long. CDR1 and CDR2 from the germline V gene are MNHEY and SMNVEV (reference sequence). As to treatment: preoperative locoregional IRX-2 cytokine immunotherapy. The sequence derives from a human donor with breast cancer. The chain uses TRBV27 and TRBJ2-1; a weak D match, TRBD2 (6 bases). The input for sequencing was tumor tissue, taken after IRX-2 immunotherapy. The CDR3 sequence is CASSPPRDAYNEQFF. CDR3 sequence (DNA): TGTGCCAGCAGTCCCCCGCGGGATGCCTACAATGAGCAGTTCTTC.